These 18 T cell receptor beta chains came from one sample sequenced in a study of CD8 T cells in Susac syndrome (dated by TCRdb to 2018 to 2020). Libraries were prepared through the immunoSEQ multiplex PCR assay. RNA was extracted using the RNeasy kit, and about 0.45 to 1 microgram was reverse transcribed with random hexamers. Using fastp at Q25 and MiXCR, TCRdb reprocessed the public reads and kept productive beta chains. Every entry covers one CDR3 protein and lists the most common genes and DNA from its rows. The sample table holds 100,000 to 150,000 distinct CDR3 sequences, of which around 96% were seen once. 0.2% to 0.25% of the sample belongs to the ten largest clones. The sequenced sample was CD8+ T cells from PBMCs. These receptors all stem from a human donor with Susac syndrome.

This CDR3 reads CSADSGSETLSRDTQYF. Written as DNA, the CDR3 is TGCAGTGCTGATTCGGGTTCCGAGACACTTTCTCGGGATACGCAGTATTTT. V is TRBV20-1 and J is TRBJ2-3, with D unclear. V shed 5 bases and J shed 6 bases, with 27 bases lying between them. Germline loops: CDR1 DFQATT, CDR2 SNEGSKA (reference sequence). CDR3 length equals 17 residues.

The chain links TRBV9 to TRBJ2-2, with 10 nucleotides matching TRBD1. The CDR3 consists of 15 residues. Germline loops: CDR1 SGDLS, CDR2 YYNGEE. Trimming at V came to 2 bases and at J to 6 bases, leaving 4 bases not matched to a gene. CDR3 residues: CASSVGTGDAGELFF. The CDR3 region has the DNA TGTGCCAGCAGCGTGGGGACAGGGGATGCCGGGGAGCTGTTTTTT.

This clonotype has only one observation. This rearrangement joins TRBV9 to TRBJ2-3; 7 bases align to TRBD2. This CDR3 is 15 amino acids long. V lost 1 base to trimming and J lost 1 base; unmatched junction nucleotides: 3. Germline V CDR1 and CDR2: SGDLS, YYNGEE. CDR3 sequence: CASSVSGRGTDTQYF. In DNA, the CDR3 is TGTGCCAGCAGCGTAAGTGGGAGGGGCACAGATACGCAGTATTTT.

The chain uses TRBV7-6 and TRBJ2-7, with 7 bases lining up with TRBD2. The V gene end was trimmed by 4 bases and the J gene end by 0 bases; junction bases not matched to a gene: 6. Germline lookup yields CDR1 SGHVS and CDR2 FNYEAQ. This CDR3 spans 15 amino acids. The CDR3, as DNA: TGTGCCAGCAGCTCGCAAGCGGGGTCCTCCTACGAGCAGTACTTC. Translating it yields CASSSQAGSSYEQYF. The variable domain in full, completed from reference TRBV7-6 and TRBJ2-7, reads GAGVSQSPRYKVTKRGQDVALRCDPISGHVSLYWYRQALGQGPEFLTYFNYEAQQDKSGLPNDRFSAERPEGSISTLTIQRTEQRDSAMYRCASSSQAGSSYEQYFGPGTRLTVT.

The table lists this clonotype with a few counts. This chain joins TRBV6-1 and TRBJ2-5, with D uncertain. This CDR3 is built from 12 residues. The germline V gene has CDR1 MNHNS and CDR2 SASEGT. V lost 7 bases and J 5 bases, leaving 11 bases between the germline ends. The CDR3: CASTTGGETQYF. The CDR3 bases are TGTGCCAGCACCACCGGTGGGGAGACCCAGTACTTC.

The gene calls are TRBV13 and TRBJ2-5; D may be TRBD1 (6 bases). Germline V gene data show CDR1 as PRHDT and CDR2 as FYEKMQ (reference sequence). This CDR3 has 14 amino acids. V lost 5 bases and J 2 bases, leaving 12 bases between the germline ends. The CDR3 protein is CASSPGVLQETQYF. The CDR3 DNA is TGTGCCAGCAGCCCAGGGGTCCTTCAAGAGACCCAGTACTTC.

The chain uses TRBV7-8 and TRBJ2-1; 11 bases line up with TRBD2. V gave up 2 bases and J gave up 3 bases; unmatched junction bases: 3. Germline CDR1 SGHVS, CDR2 FQNEAQ. This CDR3 has 16 residues. CDR3 nucleotide sequence: TGTGCCAGCAGCTTATCCGGGACTAGCGGCTACAATGAGCAGTTCTTC. This sequence encodes CASSLSGTSGYNEQFF.

V usage is TRBV7-9 and J usage is TRBJ2-1, with 8 bases fitting TRBD2. CDR1 is SEHNR and CDR2 is FQNEAQ in the germline V gene (reference sequence). The trim removed 1 base at V and 8 bases at J, leaving 7 bases unmatched. The CDR3 consists of 15 residues. The CDR3 DNA reads as TGTGCCAGCAGCTTAGGGGGGACTAGTCGGGATGAGCAGTTCTTC. It specifies CASSLGGTSRDEQFF.

V is TRBV30 and J is TRBJ1-1; a possible D gene is TRBD1 (5 bases). Germline CDR1 and CDR2: GTSNPN and SVGIG (reference sequence). The CDR3 totals 11 residues. V was cut by 7 bases and J by 6 bases, with 12 bases left in between. CDR3 sequence (DNA): TGTGCCTCACGGTTGGGGGCTGAAGCTTTCTTT. This encodes CASRLGAEAFF.

The chain combines TRBV25-1 with TRBJ2-3, with unresolved D. The germline V and J ends were trimmed by 3 bases and 7 bases, with 11 bases remaining between them. Germline CDR1 reads MGHDK; CDR2 reads SYGVNS. This CDR3 is built from 13 residues. The CDR3 reads CASSDVAVNTQYF. In DNA, the CDR3 is TGTGCCAGCAGTGATGTGGCAGTCAATACGCAGTATTTT.

The chain has TRBV20-1 and TRBJ2-1; no clear D. Per germline, CDR1 DFQATT and CDR2 SNEGSKA (reference sequence). Trimming stripped 6 bases from V and 1 base from J, with 16 bases between. The CDR3 runs to 15 residues. In DNA form, the CDR3 reads TGCAGTGCCGAAGACGTGACTCCATCCTACAATGAGCAGTTCTTC. It is translated as CSAEDVTPSYNEQFF.

The chain has TRBV4-3 and TRBJ2-1; 10 nucleotides agree with TRBD1. The CDR3 is made up of 14 amino acids. CDR1 and CDR2 from the germline V gene are LGHNA and YSLEER. V lost 1 base, J lost 9 bases, and 3 bases stayed unmatched. CDR3 bases: TGCGCCAGCAGCCAAGGGGGACAGGGGACTGAGCAGTTCTTC. Translating gives CASSQGGQGTEQFF.

This clonotype was observed once. The chain joins TRBV29-1 to TRBJ1-1; D remains ambiguous. The CDR3 contains 13 residues. Trimming shortened V by 6 bases and J by 5 bases, and 16 bases separated the two germline ends. CDR1 SQVTM and CDR2 ANQGSEA come from the germline V gene. CDR3 in amino acids: CSVPTAGGTEAFF. DNA for the CDR3: TGCAGCGTCCCGACGGCGGGAGGGACTGAAGCTTTCTTT.

The genes are TRBV6-4 and TRBJ2-1, with 8 bases matching TRBD2. CDR3 length equals 14 residues. Per the germline V gene, CDR1 is MRHNA and CDR2 is SNTAGT. With 4 bases clipped from V and 6 bases from J, the junction kept 5 bases outside the gene matches. The CDR3 spells CASSVLAETNEQFF. For the CDR3, the DNA is TGTGCCAGCAGTGTACTAGCGGAGACCAATGAGCAGTTCTTC.

The rearrangement links TRBV7-2 to TRBJ2-7; 9 bases are a match to TRBD2. Germline loops: CDR1 SGHTA, CDR2 FQGNSA. The CDR3 runs to 15 residues. Losses at the gene ends were 6 bases for V and 6 bases for J; bases not matched to a gene: 12. The CDR3 DNA sequence: TGTGCCAGCAGTCGACGTAGCGGGAGTGTGGGCGAGCAGTACTTC. Its protein product is CASSRRSGSVGEQYF.

The J gene is TRBJ2-7, the V gene TRBV7-2, with D possibly being TRBD2 (7 bases). This CDR3 is 14 amino acids long. Germline V gene lookup returns CDR1 SGHTA and CDR2 FQGNSA. V lost 1 base to trimming and J lost 5 bases, with 12 bases between them. Written as DNA, the CDR3 is TGTGCCAGCAGCTTAGGTCGGGGGGCTGACGAGCAGTACTTC. Residues: CASSLGRGADEQYF. Based on the CDR3 plus reference TRBV7-2 and TRBJ2-7, the full variable domain is GAGVSQSPSNKVTEKGKDVELRCDPISGHTALYWYRQSLGQGLEFLIYFQGNSAPDKSGLPSDRFSAERTGGSVSTLTIQRTQQEDSAVYLCASSLGRGADEQYFGPGTRLTVT.

The rearrangement links TRBV5-1 to TRBJ2-3, with unresolved D. Trimming left V 2 bases short and J 2 bases short, with 6 bases between. The germline V gene encodes CDR1 SGHRS and CDR2 YFSETQ. CDR3 size: 13 residues. The CDR3 protein is CASSLEDTDTQYF. DNA for the CDR3: TGCGCCAGCAGCTTAGAAGACACAGATACGCAGTATTTT.

J is TRBJ2-3 and V is TRBV25-1; D tentatively reads TRBD1 or TRBD2 (6 bases each). CDR1 is MGHDK and CDR2 is SYGVNS in the germline V gene. Deletions cut 5 bases from V and 2 bases from J, with 14 bases between. This CDR3 region has 15 residues. The CDR3 loop reads CASSYGGFPTDTQYF. The DNA of the CDR3 is TGTGCCAGCAGTTACGGGGGCTTCCCCACAGATACGCAGTATTTT.